The rows below give T cell receptor beta chains drawn from one sample of a study of blood T cell repertoires in COVID-19. TCRdb's table, derived via immunoSEQ multiplex PCR, lists solely in-frame clones and lacks some. In the table there are 300,000 to 450,000 clones, around 89% of which are singletons. Input material: PBMCs or T cells enriched from blood (not recorded which). These receptors all come from a woman between 18 and 29 years old who had recovered from COVID-19. The CDR3 runs from the conserved cysteine through the conserved F or W. A D gene is named only where the DNA matches it firmly. Not all rows give a size; the values are once, few, many and, for expanded clones, a class.

j_call: TRBJ1-1; d_call: .; v_call: TRBV11-3; clone_size: .; cdr3_nt: TGTGCCAGCAGCTTTTCCTCCGGGTCGGGAGCTTTCTTT; cdr3_aa: CASSFSSGSGAFF
j_call: TRBJ2-7; d_call: .; v_call: TRBV18; clone_size: once; cdr3_nt: TGTGCCAGCTCACCAAGCAGGGACTACGAGCAGTACTTC; cdr3_aa: CASSPSRDYEQYF
j_call: TRBJ2-7; d_call: .; v_call: TRBV6-1; clone_size: .; cdr3_nt: TGTGCCAGCAGTGCCACAGAGGGGGGGGCACCCTACGAGCAGTACTTC; cdr3_aa: CASSATEGGAPYEQYF
j_call: TRBJ2-5; d_call: .; v_call: TRBV21-1; clone_size: .; cdr3_nt: TGTGCCAGCAGCAAATTGGGGGACAGGGCTTCGGAGACCCAGTACTTC; cdr3_aa: CASSKLGDRASETQYF
j_call: TRBJ2-1; d_call: TRBD2; v_call: TRBV19; clone_size: .; cdr3_nt: TGTGCCAGTAGTGCGAGCGGGGGGGCTACGAATGAGCAGTTCTTC; cdr3_aa: CASSASGGATNEQFF
j_call: TRBJ1-1; d_call: TRBD1; v_call: TRBV19; clone_size: .; cdr3_nt: TGTGCCAGTACCCTGACGGGGACAGGCGGGGACACTGAAGCTTTCTTT; cdr3_aa: CASTLTGTGGDTEAFF
j_call: TRBJ1-5; d_call: TRBD1; v_call: TRBV6-6; clone_size: .; cdr3_nt: TGTGCCAGCAGTTACGGACAGGGCGCGGGCAATCAGCCCCAGCATTTT; cdr3_aa: CASSYGQGAGNQPQHF
j_call: TRBJ1-5; d_call: .; v_call: TRBV5-4; clone_size: .; cdr3_nt: TGTGCCAGCAGCTTGAACCCCGGGGGACAGCCCCAGCATTTT; cdr3_aa: CASSLNPGGQPQHF
j_call: TRBJ1-5; d_call: .; v_call: TRBV4-2; clone_size: .; cdr3_nt: TGTGCCAGCAGCCAAGGAGCTGGCGGGCCCCAGCATTTT; cdr3_aa: CASSQGAGGPQHF
j_call: TRBJ2-5; d_call: TRBD2; v_call: TRBV7-6; clone_size: .; cdr3_nt: TGTGCCAGCAGCCCCCTGAATAGCGGGGGGCAAGAGACCCAGTACTTC; cdr3_aa: CASSPLNSGGQETQYF
j_call: TRBJ2-7; d_call: TRBD2; v_call: TRBV30; clone_size: .; cdr3_nt: TGTGCCTGGAGTACGAGCGGGGGTATCTACGAGCAGTACTTC; cdr3_aa: CAWSTSGGIYEQYF
j_call: TRBJ2-2; d_call: .; v_call: TRBV10-3; clone_size: .; cdr3_nt: TGTGCCATCAGGAGCGGTTCGAGCACCGGGGAGCTGTTTTTT; cdr3_aa: CAIRSGSSTGELFF
j_call: TRBJ1-5; d_call: .; v_call: TRBV7-2; clone_size: .; cdr3_nt: TGTGCCAGCAGCTTAGTTCCAGCCAGGGGCAATCAGCCCCAGCATTTT; cdr3_aa: CASSLVPARGNQPQHF
j_call: TRBJ2-1; d_call: .; v_call: TRBV7-2; clone_size: .; cdr3_nt: TGTGCCAGCAGTTTCTTAGGGACTTCCTTTTTTTACAATGAGCAGTTCTTC; cdr3_aa: CASSFLGTSFFYNEQFF
j_call: TRBJ2-7; d_call: .; v_call: TRBV29-1; clone_size: .; cdr3_nt: TGCAGCGTTGAAGTCGCAGGGGGGTCCTACGAGCAGTACTTC; cdr3_aa: CSVEVAGGSYEQYF
j_call: TRBJ2-2; d_call: .; v_call: TRBV11-1; clone_size: .; cdr3_nt: TGTGCCAGCAGCAAACAGGGCATCGGGGAGCTGTTTTTT; cdr3_aa: CASSKQGIGELFF
j_call: TRBJ2-3; d_call: TRBD2; v_call: TRBV18; clone_size: once; cdr3_nt: TGTGCCAGCTCACCGAGAGCTAGCGGGGCTAGCACAGATACGCAGTATTTT; cdr3_aa: CASSPRASGASTDTQYF
j_call: TRBJ1-5; d_call: .; v_call: TRBV6-2/TRBV6-3; clone_size: .; cdr3_nt: TGTGCCAGCAGTTACCTTTCGGGGAATAGCAATCAGCCCCAGCATTTT; cdr3_aa: CASSYLSGNSNQPQHF
j_call: TRBJ2-2; d_call: .; v_call: TRBV7-2; clone_size: .; cdr3_nt: TGTGCCAGCAGCTCGACACGTTCCCTTACGAACACCGGGGAGCTGTTTTTT; cdr3_aa: CASSSTRSLTNTGELFF
j_call: TRBJ2-5; d_call: .; v_call: TRBV7-3; clone_size: once; cdr3_nt: TGTGCCAGCAGCTTAACTGTGGAGGAGACCCAGTACTTC; cdr3_aa: CASSLTVEETQYF
j_call: TRBJ2-7; d_call: .; v_call: TRBV6-5; clone_size: .; cdr3_nt: TGTGCCAGCATTAGAGACTGGAGACAGTACGAAGAGCAGTACTTC; cdr3_aa: CASIRDWRQYEEQYF
j_call: TRBJ2-5; d_call: TRBD2; v_call: TRBV2; clone_size: .; cdr3_nt: TGTGCCAGTCCACGGACTAGCGGGGGGGCGGAAGAGACCCAGTACTTC; cdr3_aa: CASPRTSGGAEETQYF
j_call: TRBJ1-4; d_call: .; v_call: TRBV9; clone_size: .; cdr3_nt: TGTGCCAGCAGCGTAGTTGGCAGGGAAGGTGAAAAACTGTTTTTT; cdr3_aa: CASSVVGREGEKLFF
j_call: TRBJ2-7; d_call: TRBD1; v_call: TRBV6-5; clone_size: .; cdr3_nt: TGTGCCAGCAGTAGGGGGCATGACAGGTCCTACGAGCAGTACTTC; cdr3_aa: CASSRGHDRSYEQYF
j_call: TRBJ2-5; d_call: .; v_call: TRBV11-3; clone_size: .; cdr3_nt: TGTGCCAGCAGCTTAAGAGGCGGTCCGGGAGAGACCCAGTACTTC; cdr3_aa: CASSLRGGPGETQYF
j_call: TRBJ2-2; d_call: .; v_call: TRBV9; clone_size: .; cdr3_nt: TGTGCCAGCAGCGTAGTTAGGCGGGCGAACACCGGGGAGCTGTTTTTT; cdr3_aa: CASSVVRRANTGELFF
j_call: TRBJ1-2; d_call: TRBD1; v_call: TRBV9; clone_size: once; cdr3_nt: TGTGCCAGCAGCGCGGCCATGGGACAGGGGTTACCCCATGGCTACACCTTC; cdr3_aa: CASSAAMGQGLPHGYTF
j_call: TRBJ1-2; d_call: TRBD1; v_call: TRBV18; clone_size: .; cdr3_nt: TGTGCCAGCTCGGTCGACAGGGTGACTAACTATGGCTACACCTTC; cdr3_aa: CASSVDRVTNYGYTF
j_call: TRBJ2-7; d_call: .; v_call: TRBV9; clone_size: .; cdr3_nt: TGTGCCAGCAGCGTAGGGGGGGGCCCTTACGAGCAGTACTTC; cdr3_aa: CASSVGGGPYEQYF
j_call: TRBJ1-1; d_call: TRBD1; v_call: TRBV29-1; clone_size: .; cdr3_nt: TGCAGCGGGGCGGGACAGATGAACACTGAAGCTTTCTTT; cdr3_aa: CSGAGQMNTEAFF
j_call: TRBJ1-1; d_call: .; v_call: TRBV7-3; clone_size: few; cdr3_nt: TGTGCCAGCAGCTTAGGCCAGGTTATGAACACTGAAGCTTTCTTT; cdr3_aa: CASSLGQVMNTEAFF
j_call: TRBJ1-1; d_call: TRBD1; v_call: TRBV6-2/TRBV6-3; clone_size: .; cdr3_nt: TGTGCCAGCAGTGCCTGGGACAGGGGGGAAACTGAAGCTTTCTTT; cdr3_aa: CASSAWDRGETEAFF
j_call: TRBJ2-3; d_call: TRBD2; v_call: TRBV24-1; clone_size: .; cdr3_nt: TGTGCCACCAGTGGCGGGGGAGATACGCAGTATTTT; cdr3_aa: CATSGGGDTQYF
j_call: TRBJ1-2; d_call: TRBD1; v_call: TRBV11-2; clone_size: .; cdr3_nt: TGTGCCAGCAGCCGGACAGGGGTTGACTATGGCTACACCTTC; cdr3_aa: CASSRTGVDYGYTF
j_call: TRBJ1-1; d_call: .; v_call: TRBV7-2; clone_size: .; cdr3_nt: TGTGCCAGCACACAGGACGGCCGGATGAACACTGAAGCTTTCTTT; cdr3_aa: CASTQDGRMNTEAFF
j_call: TRBJ2-7; d_call: .; v_call: TRBV11-3; clone_size: .; cdr3_nt: TGTGCCAGCAGCTATAACAGCTACGAGCAGTACTTC; cdr3_aa: CASSYNSYEQYF
j_call: TRBJ2-2; d_call: .; v_call: TRBV29-1; clone_size: .; cdr3_nt: TGCAGCGTTGACAGGGGTCAGGATCCCACCGGGGAGCTGTTTTTT; cdr3_aa: CSVDRGQDPTGELFF
j_call: TRBJ2-2; d_call: .; v_call: TRBV7-9; clone_size: once; cdr3_nt: TGTGCCAGCAGCTTATGGGTGCAGGTTAACACCGGGGAGCTGTTTTTT; cdr3_aa: CASSLWVQVNTGELFF
j_call: TRBJ1-4; d_call: .; v_call: TRBV20-1; clone_size: .; cdr3_nt: TGCAGTGCTAGTCCGAATGAAAAACTGTTTTTT; cdr3_aa: CSASPNEKLFF
j_call: TRBJ1-5; d_call: .; v_call: TRBV19; clone_size: .; cdr3_nt: TGTGCCAGTAGTGAGGGGGGGCGCGCGGATCAGCCCCAGCATTTT; cdr3_aa: CASSEGGRADQPQHF